This record covers a single TCR beta chain. This table comes from immunoSEQ multiplex PCR, and its TCRdb copy is limited to in-frame clones, with some not included. The data contain 90,000 to 120,000 clones, 93% of them singletons. The source of the sample is a study of T cell responses to AZD1222 COVID-19 vaccine. Germline V gene data show CDR1 as SNHLY and CDR2 as FYNNEI. This CDR3 contains 15 residues. V was pared by 5 bases and J by 4 bases, with 6 bases of the junction left unmatched. This TCR derives from an adult in good health. The chain combines TRBV2 with TRBJ1-5, with 9 bases fitting TRBD1. The sample in question was peripheral blood, obtained on day 0 of AZD1222 vaccination. The CDR3 reads CASSPTGGRNQPQHF. The CDR3 DNA sequence: TGTGCCAGCAGTCCCACAGGGGGCAGGAATCAGCCCCAGCATTTT.